What follows are 12 T cell receptor beta chains derived from one specimen sequenced in a study of human T cells and chemical hapten exposure. TCRdb reprocessed the RACE reads via MiXCR and lists one record per CDR3 protein. Here the sample spans roughly 69,000 distinct CDR3 sequences, about 9.3% being singletons. Time point given: patch test 2, 6 weeks after DPC sensitization. Treatment noted: therapeutic diphenylcyclopropenone sensitization with weekly scalp DPC. The material was whole blood, obtained in connection with sensitization to the hapten diphenylcyclopropenone (DPC). These receptors were collected from a woman between 45 and 65 years old with alopecia areata. Some clones in this sample may be carry-over from other donors' samples.

This clonotype was seen ten or more times. This sequence joins TRBV2 and TRBJ2-1; TRBD1 aligns across 9 bases. The CDR3 spans 16 residues. CDR1 is SNHLY, CDR2 FYNNEI, per germline. The V gene end was trimmed by 2 bases and the J gene end by 4 bases; junction bases not matched to a gene: 6. The CDR3 DNA follows: TGTGCCAGCAGTGAAATGGGACAGGGACTGTACAATGAGCAGTTCTTC. Translating gives CASSEMGQGLYNEQFF.

The gene calls are TRBV6-4 and TRBJ2-7; D perhaps matches TRBD2 (5 bases). The germline V gene encodes CDR1 MRHNA and CDR2 SNTAGT. V was cut by 2 bases and J by 11 bases, with 13 bases left in between. The CDR3 spans 12 residues. CDR3 loop: CASSDTVGRKYF. CDR3 sequence (DNA): TGTGCCAGCAGTGACACGGTTGGGAGAAAGTACTTC.

This clonotype was picked up many times. This rearrangement joins TRBV11-2 to TRBJ2-7; D might be TRBD2 (7 bases). V lost 5 bases and J lost 3, with 11 bases in between. This CDR3 has 13 amino acids. Germline V gives CDR1 SGHAT, CDR2 FQNNGV. Written as DNA, the CDR3 is TGTGCCAGCAGCCGGGGGGACAACTACGAGCAGTACTTC. This sequence encodes CASSRGDNYEQYF.

The chain joins TRBV21-1 to TRBJ1-6; the table names TRBD1, a call not compared with the DNA. TRBV21-1 is labeled a pseudogene. The CDR3 has 18 residues. This chain's CDR3 is CASSKVLQNRDRARTLHF. The DNA for the CDR3 is TGTGCCAGCAGCAAAGTCCTTCAGAACCGGGACAGGGCGCGCACCCTCCACTTT.

This clonotype was seen many times. This chain joins TRBV5-6 and TRBJ2-5; TRBD2 aligns across 8 bases. This CDR3 has 15 residues. Germline V gene lookup returns CDR1 SGHDT and CDR2 YYEEEE. With 7 bases clipped from V and 3 bases from J, the junction kept 11 bases outside the gene matches. The CDR3 sequence is CASPSATTSEETQYF. The CDR3 DNA follows: TGTGCCAGCCCCAGCGCCACGACTAGCGAAGAGACCCAGTACTTC. The full variable domain, in which reference TRBV5-6 and TRBJ2-5 provide the parts outside the CDR3, is DAGVTQSPTHLIKTRGQQVTLRCSPKSGHDTVSWYQQALGQGPQFIFQYYEEEERQRGNFPDRFSGHQFPNYSSELNVNALLLGDSALYLCASPSATTSEETQYFGPGTRLLVL.

This clonotype was observed a few times. The CDR3 is CASKGGNGEKLFF. The CDR3 DNA is TGTGCCAGCAAGGGGGGAAATGGTGAAAAACTGTTTTTT. J is TRBJ1-4 and V is TRBV6-5, with D perhaps matching TRBD1 (6 bases). V gave up 7 bases and J gave up 7 bases, with 13 bases separating them. The CDR3 has 13 residues. Germline V CDR1 and CDR2: MNHEY, SVGAGI.

This clonotype turned up a few times. The V and J genes are TRBV27 and TRBJ2-2; the D gene is possibly TRBD1 (6 bases). This CDR3 comprises 15 residues. From germline, CDR1 is MNHEY and CDR2 SMNVEV (reference sequence). The V end was cut by 6 bases, the J end by 3 bases, with 14 bases between. The CDR3: CASSGQFLDTGELFF. The CDR3 nucleotides are TGTGCCAGCAGCGGACAGTTTTTGGACACCGGGGAGCTGTTTTTT.

CDR3 bases: TGTGCCAGCTCACTCCCCGGGCTCGGGGAGACCCAGTACTTC. Translation gives CASSLPGLGETQYF. The V and J genes are TRBV18 and TRBJ2-5; D is unresolved. The CDR3 sequence is 14 residues long. Germline CDR1 and CDR2: KGHSH and LQKENI. Deletions cut 4 bases from V and 5 bases from J, with 14 bases between.

The chain combines TRBV5-1 with TRBJ2-5; 8 nucleotides align to TRBD1. Germline lookup yields CDR1 SGHRS and CDR2 YFSETQ. The CDR3 is 15 residues long. The junction had 5 bases not matched to a gene; V was cut back by 2 bases and J by 2 bases. The CDR3 DNA reads TGCGCCAGCAGCTTCTCCGGGACAGGTCAAGAGACCCAGTACTTC. Residues: CASSFSGTGQETQYF. The full variable domain, with the rest looked up from reference TRBV5-1 and TRBJ2-5, is KAGVTQTPRYLIKTRGQQVTLSCSPISGHRSVSWYQQTPGQGLQFLFEYFSETQRNKGNFPGRFSGRQFSNSRSEMNVSTLELGDSALYLCASSFSGTGQETQYFGPGTRLLVL.

There are many counts of this clonotype. This chain links TRBV7-2 with TRBJ2-1, with 12 bases that match TRBD2. This CDR3 region has 15 residues. The ends lost 5 bases at V and 10 bases at J; junction bases unmatched: 9. Germline V lookup: CDR1 SGHTA, CDR2 FQGNSA. CDR3 coding DNA: TGTGCCAGCAGCGCTGGACTAGCGGGGAAGGGGGAGCAGTTCTTC. This encodes CASSAGLAGKGEQFF.

This clonotype has a count of ten or more. J is TRBJ2-3 and V is TRBV12-3 or TRBV12-4; D gene ambiguous. The germline V and J ends were trimmed by 2 bases and 0 bases, with 9 bases remaining between them. The CDR3 loop spans 15 amino acids. For the CDR3, the DNA is TGTGCCAGCAGTTTAATGGGTTCTAGCACAGATACGCAGTATTTT. This gives the protein CASSLMGSSTDTQYF.

This clonotype was recorded a few times. CDR3 in amino acids: CASRDRTNSEKLFF. DNA for the CDR3: TGTGCCAGCAGGGACAGGACTAACAGTGAAAAACTGTTTTTT. The chain carries TRBV12-3 or TRBV12-4 and TRBJ1-4, with TRBD1 matching 7 bases. V trimming: 6 bases; J trimming: 7 bases; junction bases outside the gene matches: 8. The CDR3 extends over 14 amino acids.